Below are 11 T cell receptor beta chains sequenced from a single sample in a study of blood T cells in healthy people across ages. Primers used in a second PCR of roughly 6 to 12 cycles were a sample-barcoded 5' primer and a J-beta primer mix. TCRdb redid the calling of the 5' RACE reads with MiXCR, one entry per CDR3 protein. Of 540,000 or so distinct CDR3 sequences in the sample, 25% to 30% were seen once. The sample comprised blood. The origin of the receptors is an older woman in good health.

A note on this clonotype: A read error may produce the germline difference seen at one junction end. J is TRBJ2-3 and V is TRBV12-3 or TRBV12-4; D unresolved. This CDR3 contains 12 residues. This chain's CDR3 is CAGRVRADAQYF. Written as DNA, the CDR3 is TGTGCCGGCAGAGTGAGAGCAGATGCGCAATATTTT.

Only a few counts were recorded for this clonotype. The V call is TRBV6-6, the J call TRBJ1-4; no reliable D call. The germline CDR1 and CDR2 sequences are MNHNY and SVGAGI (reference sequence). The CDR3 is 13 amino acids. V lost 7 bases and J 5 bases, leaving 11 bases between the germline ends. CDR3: CASNGRGNEKLFF. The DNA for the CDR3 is TGTGCCAGCAACGGGCGCGGCAATGAAAAACTGTTTTTT.

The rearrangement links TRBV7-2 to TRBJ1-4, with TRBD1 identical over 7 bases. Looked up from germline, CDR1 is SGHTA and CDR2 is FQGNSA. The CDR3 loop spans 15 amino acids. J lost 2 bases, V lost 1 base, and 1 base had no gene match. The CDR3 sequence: CASSLVGQTNEKLFF. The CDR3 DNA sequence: TGTGCCAGCAGCTTAGTGGGACAGACTAATGAAAAACTGTTTTTT.

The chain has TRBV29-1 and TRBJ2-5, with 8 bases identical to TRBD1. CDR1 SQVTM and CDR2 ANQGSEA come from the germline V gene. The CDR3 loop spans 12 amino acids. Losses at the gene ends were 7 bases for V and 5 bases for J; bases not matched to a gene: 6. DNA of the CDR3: TGCAGCGACCAGACAGGGGTGGAGACCCAGTACTTC. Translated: CSDQTGVETQYF.

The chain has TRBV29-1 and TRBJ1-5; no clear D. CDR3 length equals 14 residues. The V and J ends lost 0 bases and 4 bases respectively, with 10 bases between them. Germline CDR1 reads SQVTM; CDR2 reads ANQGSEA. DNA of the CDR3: TGCAGCGTTGAAGATCGGGCGGGAAATCAGCCCCAGCATTTT. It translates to CSVEDRAGNQPQHF.

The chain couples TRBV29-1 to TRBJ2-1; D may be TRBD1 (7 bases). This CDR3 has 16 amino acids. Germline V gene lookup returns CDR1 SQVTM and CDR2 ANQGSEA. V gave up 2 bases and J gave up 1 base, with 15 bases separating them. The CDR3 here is CSVEIGAGGSYNEQFF. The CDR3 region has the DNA TGCAGCGTTGAAATCGGGGCAGGGGGGTCCTACAATGAGCAGTTCTTC.

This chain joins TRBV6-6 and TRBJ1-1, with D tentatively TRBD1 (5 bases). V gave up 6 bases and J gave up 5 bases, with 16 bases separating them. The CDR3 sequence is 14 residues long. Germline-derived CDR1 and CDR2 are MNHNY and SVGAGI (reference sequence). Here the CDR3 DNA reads TGTGCCAGCAGCGGGGGGAGGAGGACTACTGAAGCTTTCTTT. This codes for CASSGGRRTTEAFF.

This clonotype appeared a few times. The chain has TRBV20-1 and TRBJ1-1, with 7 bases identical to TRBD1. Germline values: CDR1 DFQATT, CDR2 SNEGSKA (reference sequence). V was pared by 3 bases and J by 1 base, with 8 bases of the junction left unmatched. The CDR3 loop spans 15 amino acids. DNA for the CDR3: TGCAGTGCTAGCCCGACAGGGTGGGGGAACACTGAAGCTTTCTTT. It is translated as CSASPTGWGNTEAFF.

Here the CDR3 DNA reads TGTGCCAGCAGCTTAAGTTCCTTTTTCACAGATACGCAGTATTTT. Translation: CASSLSSFFTDTQYF. The chain carries TRBV7-2 and TRBJ2-3; D gene uncertain. The CDR3 has 15 residues. Germline V lookup: CDR1 SGHTA, CDR2 FQGNSA. Trimming pared 2 bases from V and 2 bases from J, leaving 11 bases between. Combining the CDR3 with reference TRBV7-2 and TRBJ2-3 gives the whole variable domain GAGVSQSPSNKVTEKGKDVELRCDPISGHTALYWYRQSLGQGLEFLIYFQGNSAPDKSGLPSDRFSAERTGGSVSTLTIQRTQQEDSAVYLCASSLSSFFTDTQYFGPGTRLTVL.

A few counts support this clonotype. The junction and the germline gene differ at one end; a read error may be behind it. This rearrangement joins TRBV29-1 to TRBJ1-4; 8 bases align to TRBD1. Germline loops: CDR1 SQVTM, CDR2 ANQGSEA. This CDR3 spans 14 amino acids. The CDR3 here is CSVEMGDRTERLFF. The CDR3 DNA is TGCAGCGTTGAGATGGGGGACAGGACTGAAAGACTGTTTTTT.

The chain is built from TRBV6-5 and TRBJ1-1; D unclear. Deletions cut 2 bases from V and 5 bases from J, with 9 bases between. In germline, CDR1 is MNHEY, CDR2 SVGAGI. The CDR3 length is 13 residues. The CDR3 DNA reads TGTGCCAGCAGTTACCCTGGTGATACTGAAGCTTTCTTT. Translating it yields CASSYPGDTEAFF.